This TCR beta chain was recovered during a study of blood T cell repertoires in COVID-19. Study context: The United States, Italy and Spain were the sources of the acute and convalescent COVID-19 samples.

The V segment lost 3 bases and the J segment 4 bases; nucleotides outside the gene matches: 11. The CDR3 is 17 residues long. Germline V gives CDR1 SGDLS, CDR2 YYNGEE. Each exposed participant met a COVID-19 case in the 2 weeks preceding study entry. Sequencing was performed with immunoSEQ multiplex PCR; in TCRdb, only in-frame clones are kept and a portion is missing. The sample lists about 280,000 clones, around 83% occurring once. This clone was observed a few times. The sample was PBMCs or T cells enriched from blood (not recorded which). This receptor was taken from a man aged 40-50 years who had been exposed to COVID-19. The chain carries TRBV9 and TRBJ2-7; 12 positions match TRBD2. The CDR3 DNA follows: TGTGCCAGCAGCGCCTACCTAGGACTAGCGGGAATTTACGAGCAGTACTTC. This translates into CASSAYLGLAGIYEQYF.